This TCR beta chain was recovered during a study of cytomegalovirus exposure and HLA in healthy donors. Study conclusions and caveats: TCR beta V segments were, for the most part, productive about 87% or about 30% of the time in an earlier analysis. In vitro testing confirmed three CMV-associated chains as specific for CMV antigens.

This CDR3 comprises 14 residues. V shed 0 bases and J shed 0 bases, with 9 bases lying between them. Per germline, CDR1 GTSNPN and CDR2 SVGIG (reference sequence). A note on this clone: Its specificity is unknown.

The PCR was carried out with 60 Vbeta primers and 13 Jbeta primers. Data came from immunoSEQ multiplex PCR; TCRdb stores just in-frame clones and leaves some out. The sample lists under 95,000 clones; roughly 75% were seen once. This TCR came from a male donor in good health and CMV-seronegative. V gene TRBV30 combines with J gene TRBJ2-7; no definite D call. Source material: PBMCs. The CDR3 loop reads CAWSVQAVSYEQYF. The CDR3 DNA sequence: TGTGCCTGGAGTGTCCAGGCTGTCTCCTACGAGCAGTACTTC.